This T cell receptor beta chain originates from a study of shared clonotypes between healthy human individuals. General study points: Lower generation probabilities were found for non-shared clonotypes than for those shared by all four donors. Richness estimates generally favored naive over memory subsets. Despite large depth, rarefaction showed incomplete sorted-subset sequencing. Specimens sampled were limited to blood, with tissue repertoires likely differing.

This CDR3 region has 16 residues. Germline loops: CDR1 SNHLY, CDR2 FYNNEI. The V gene lost 5 bases and the J gene lost 5 bases, with 18 bases spanning the gap. Libraries were prepared by immunoSEQ multiplex PCR; TCRdb keeps only in-frame clonotypes and omits some of them. The sample holds more than 900,000 clones, more than 75% seen once. Notes on this clone: Its specificity is unknown.

This sequence was found in a man aged 18 to 29 in good health. Some clones in this sample may be carry-over from other donors' samples. This chain uses TRBV2 with TRBJ2-2, with a tentative D call TRBD2 (5 bases). What was sequenced was memory CD4+ T cells from PBMCs. Subset indicated: CD45RA-negative fraction. In DNA form, the CDR3 reads TGTGCCAGCAGTAGCCTGGCCTCGGGAAATACCGGGGAGCTGTTTTTT. Protein product: CASSSLASGNTGELFF.